This is a list of T cell receptor beta chains from one sample in a study of cytomegalovirus exposure and HLA in healthy donors. The table came from immunoSEQ multiplex PCR; TCRdb's copy has only in-frame clones and leaves some out. The sample shows hundreds of thousands of clones, roughly 83% of them seen only once. Sequences were obtained from PBMCs. These receptors all come from a boy aged 2 to 10 in good health and CMV-seronegative. Each CDR3 is given with its conserved first and last residue. Fields, in order: clone size, J gene, CDR3 length, D gene, V gene, CDR3 DNA, CDR3 protein. The D gene is left open where the match is weak. Clone size is not always given. Where it is, it says once, few, many or a class for expanded clones.

abundance: -; j_gene: TRBJ2-3; len: 16; d_gene: -; v_gene: TRBV11-2; CDR3nt: TGTGCCAGCAGCCTCGACAGGCGGACTAGCACAGATACGCAGTATTTT; CDR3aa: CASSLDRRTSTDTQYF
abundance: few; j_gene: TRBJ2-3; len: 14; d_gene: TRBD2; v_gene: TRBV6-5; CDR3nt: TGTGCCAGCAGTTCAGGACTAGTGGCAGATACGCAGTATTTT; CDR3aa: CASSSGLVADTQYF
abundance: -; j_gene: TRBJ2-2; len: 15; d_gene: -; v_gene: TRBV5-1; CDR3nt: TGCGCCAGCAGCGACTTCACAGGGTACGGCGGGGAGCTGTTTTTT; CDR3aa: CASSDFTGYGGELFF
abundance: -; j_gene: TRBJ1-1; len: 13; d_gene: -; v_gene: TRBV28; CDR3nt: TGTGCCAGCAGCCCCACCGGTTACACTGAAGCTTTCTTT; CDR3aa: CASSPTGYTEAFF
abundance: -; j_gene: TRBJ2-1; len: 15; d_gene: TRBD2; v_gene: TRBV29-1; CDR3nt: TGCAGCGTCGAGACTAGCGGTTCTTTCTACAATGAGCAGTTCTTC; CDR3aa: CSVETSGSFYNEQFF
abundance: -; j_gene: TRBJ2-7; len: 14; d_gene: -; v_gene: TRBV28; CDR3nt: TGTGCCAGCAGTTTATTAAAGGGGCTCTACGAGCAGTACTTC; CDR3aa: CASSLLKGLYEQYF
abundance: -; j_gene: TRBJ2-7; len: 19; d_gene: -; v_gene: TRBV18; CDR3nt: TGTGCCAGCTCACCAAAACCCCCGCATTTGACGGGAAGCTCCTACGAGCAGTACTTC; CDR3aa: CASSPKPPHLTGSSYEQYF
abundance: -; j_gene: TRBJ2-1; len: 14; d_gene: -; v_gene: TRBV30; CDR3nt: TGTGCCTGGAACTCCGGGGTCTCCTACAATGAGCAGTTCTTC; CDR3aa: CAWNSGVSYNEQFF
abundance: -; j_gene: TRBJ1-2; len: 14; d_gene: TRBD1; v_gene: TRBV11-2; CDR3nt: TGTGCCAGCAGCTCCTCCGGGACAGCTTATGGCTACACCTTC; CDR3aa: CASSSSGTAYGYTF
abundance: -; j_gene: TRBJ2-3; len: 15; d_gene: -; v_gene: TRBV7-6; CDR3nt: TGTGCCAGCAGCTCCTCGGGAGTAAACACAGATACGCAGTATTTT; CDR3aa: CASSSSGVNTDTQYF
abundance: -; j_gene: TRBJ2-1; len: 13; d_gene: TRBD1; v_gene: TRBV19; CDR3nt: TGTGCCAGTAGCCAACGCGACAGGGGCCCGCAGTTCTTC; CDR3aa: CASSQRDRGPQFF
abundance: once; j_gene: TRBJ2-5; len: 16; d_gene: TRBD2; v_gene: TRBV12-5; CDR3nt: TGTGCTAGTGGCACACTCCCGGGACTAGCGGCTGCGGCCCAGTACTTC; CDR3aa: CASGTLPGLAAAAQYF
abundance: -; j_gene: TRBJ2-2; len: 16; d_gene: TRBD1; v_gene: TRBV5-1; CDR3nt: TGCGCCAGCAGCTCACGACAGGGTCGGAACACCGGGGAGCTGTTTTTT; CDR3aa: CASSSRQGRNTGELFF
abundance: few; j_gene: TRBJ1-3; len: 18; d_gene: -; v_gene: TRBV7-8; CDR3nt: TGTGCCAGCAGACCACGAAGTGGCAGGCCAGACTCTGGAAACACCATATATTTT; CDR3aa: CASRPRSGRPDSGNTIYF
abundance: -; j_gene: TRBJ2-1; len: 14; d_gene: -; v_gene: TRBV30; CDR3nt: TGTGCCTGGAGTGTACGAGGGAAGAACAATGAGCAGTTCTTC; CDR3aa: CAWSVRGKNNEQFF
abundance: once; j_gene: TRBJ2-7; len: 15; d_gene: TRBD2; v_gene: TRBV2; CDR3nt: TGTGCCAGCAGCGCGCCCCAAGCGGGGGTGGGTGAGCAGTACTTC; CDR3aa: CASSAPQAGVGEQYF
abundance: -; j_gene: TRBJ2-7; len: 14; d_gene: TRBD1; v_gene: TRBV7-6; CDR3nt: TGTGCCAGCAGTCCGGACAGGGCGGTGGGCGAGCAGTACTTC; CDR3aa: CASSPDRAVGEQYF
abundance: few; j_gene: TRBJ2-7; len: 14; d_gene: TRBD2; v_gene: TRBV19; CDR3nt: TGTGCCAGTAGGCTAGCGGGAGGCTCCTACGAGCAGTACTTC; CDR3aa: CASRLAGGSYEQYF
abundance: -; j_gene: TRBJ2-3; len: 15; d_gene: -; v_gene: TRBV2; CDR3nt: TGTGCCAGCAACCTGGGACTGTGGTTCACAGATACGCAGTATTTT; CDR3aa: CASNLGLWFTDTQYF
abundance: -; j_gene: TRBJ2-7; len: 10; d_gene: -; v_gene: TRBV2; CDR3nt: TGTGCCAGAGGACAGAACGAGCAGTACTTC; CDR3aa: CARGQNEQYF
abundance: -; j_gene: TRBJ1-1; len: 16; d_gene: TRBD1; v_gene: TRBV9; CDR3nt: TGTGCCAGCAGTGATGCCTCCGGGACAGGGGGCTCTGAAGCTTTCTTT; CDR3aa: CASSDASGTGGSEAFF
abundance: -; j_gene: TRBJ1-2; len: 17; d_gene: TRBD1; v_gene: TRBV7-2; CDR3nt: TGTGCCAGCAGCTTGGCCCAGTCGGGCAGGGGGCGTGATGGCTACACCTTC; CDR3aa: CASSLAQSGRGRDGYTF
abundance: -; j_gene: TRBJ2-1; len: 14; d_gene: -; v_gene: TRBV7-9; CDR3nt: TGTGCCAGCAGCTTAGAGGTTTCGGGAAATGAGCAGTTCTTC; CDR3aa: CASSLEVSGNEQFF
abundance: -; j_gene: TRBJ2-2; len: 15; d_gene: -; v_gene: TRBV4-1; CDR3nt: TGCGCCAGCAGCAGGCGGGGAGAGAACACCGGGGAGCTGTTTTTT; CDR3aa: CASSRRGENTGELFF
abundance: -; j_gene: TRBJ2-7; len: 13; d_gene: -; v_gene: TRBV9; CDR3nt: TGTGCCAGCAGCGTAAAACAGGGCGACGAGCAGTACTTC; CDR3aa: CASSVKQGDEQYF
abundance: -; j_gene: TRBJ2-7; len: 13; d_gene: -; v_gene: TRBV4-1; CDR3nt: TGCGCCAGCAGCCACGGACTCCCGGGCGAGCAGTACTTC; CDR3aa: CASSHGLPGEQYF
abundance: -; j_gene: TRBJ2-7; len: 14; d_gene: TRBD1; v_gene: TRBV6-6; CDR3nt: TGTGCCAGCAGTTACCCAGACAGGGCCTACGAGCAGTACTTC; CDR3aa: CASSYPDRAYEQYF
abundance: -; j_gene: TRBJ2-1; len: 13; d_gene: -; v_gene: TRBV9; CDR3nt: TGTGCCAGCAGCGTATCCCACCGCGATGAGCAGTTCTTC; CDR3aa: CASSVSHRDEQFF
abundance: once; j_gene: TRBJ1-2; len: 15; d_gene: TRBD1; v_gene: TRBV13; CDR3nt: TGTGCCAGCAGCTCGACTCAGGGGACAGCCTATGGCTACACCTTC; CDR3aa: CASSSTQGTAYGYTF
abundance: -; j_gene: TRBJ1-2; len: 13; d_gene: -; v_gene: TRBV2; CDR3nt: TGTGCCAGCAGTGACTTGGCAGTTTATGGCTACACCTTC; CDR3aa: CASSDLAVYGYTF
abundance: -; j_gene: TRBJ1-2; len: 12; d_gene: -; v_gene: TRBV30; CDR3nt: TGTGCCTGGAGTCCCAACAGGGATGGCTACACCTTC; CDR3aa: CAWSPNRDGYTF
abundance: -; j_gene: TRBJ2-5; len: 17; d_gene: TRBD2; v_gene: TRBV5-4; CDR3nt: TGTGCCAGCAGCTCCGTTTTTTTGGTAGCGGGAGCGGAGACCCAGTACTTC; CDR3aa: CASSSVFLVAGAETQYF
abundance: -; j_gene: TRBJ2-5; len: 15; d_gene: TRBD1; v_gene: TRBV5-1; CDR3nt: TGCGCCAGCGGACTCGCCGGGACAGGAAAAGAGACCCAGTACTTC; CDR3aa: CASGLAGTGKETQYF
abundance: -; j_gene: TRBJ2-1; len: 16; d_gene: -; v_gene: TRBV7-8; CDR3nt: TGTGCCAGCAGCCCAGGCACTAGCCAAAGATACAATGAGCAGTTCTTC; CDR3aa: CASSPGTSQRYNEQFF
abundance: -; j_gene: TRBJ2-1; len: 13; d_gene: TRBD2; v_gene: TRBV7-2; CDR3nt: TGTGCCAGCAGCTTGGGACTACCGAATGAGCAGTTCTTC; CDR3aa: CASSLGLPNEQFF
abundance: -; j_gene: TRBJ2-1; len: 19; d_gene: TRBD2; v_gene: TRBV5-1; CDR3nt: TGCGCCAGCAGCTTGGGGGCTAGCGGGGGGCCAGTCATCTACAATGAGCAGTTCTTC; CDR3aa: CASSLGASGGPVIYNEQFF
abundance: -; j_gene: TRBJ2-3; len: 14; d_gene: -; v_gene: TRBV29-1; CDR3nt: TGCAGCGGCGTTCTAGCGCGGGACACAGATACGCAGTATTTT; CDR3aa: CSGVLARDTDTQYF
abundance: once; j_gene: TRBJ1-1; len: 13; d_gene: -; v_gene: TRBV2; CDR3nt: TGTGCCAGCAGTGACCGGGAGAACACTGAAGCTTTCTTT; CDR3aa: CASSDRENTEAFF
abundance: -; j_gene: TRBJ2-3; len: 15; d_gene: TRBD2; v_gene: TRBV6-6; CDR3nt: TGTGCCAGCAGTGGCAGCGGGGGGTCAACAGATACGCAGTATTTT; CDR3aa: CASSGSGGSTDTQYF
abundance: -; j_gene: TRBJ2-3; len: 14; d_gene: TRBD1; v_gene: TRBV7-6; CDR3nt: TGTGCCAGCAGCACCGACAGGGACGTAGATACGCAGTATTTT; CDR3aa: CASSTDRDVDTQYF
abundance: once; j_gene: TRBJ2-3; len: 16; d_gene: -; v_gene: TRBV7-9; CDR3nt: TGTGCCAGCAGCTCGACCGGGGTAGCGGACACAGATACGCAGTATTTT; CDR3aa: CASSSTGVADTDTQYF
abundance: once; j_gene: TRBJ1-3; len: 13; d_gene: -; v_gene: TRBV6-5; CDR3nt: TGTGCCAGCAACGCAGGGACTGGAAACACCATATATTTT; CDR3aa: CASNAGTGNTIYF
abundance: -; j_gene: TRBJ2-7; len: 14; d_gene: -; v_gene: TRBV4-1; CDR3nt: TGCGCCAGCAGCACCCGACAGGTCGGTTACGAGCAGTACTTC; CDR3aa: CASSTRQVGYEQYF
abundance: -; j_gene: TRBJ1-2; len: 13; d_gene: TRBD1; v_gene: TRBV2; CDR3nt: TGTGCCAGAGAAGACAGGGGGCGGTATGGCTACACCTTC; CDR3aa: CAREDRGRYGYTF
abundance: -; j_gene: TRBJ1-1; len: 12; d_gene: -; v_gene: TRBV6-1; CDR3nt: TGTGCCAGCATCGGAATGGGGAGTGAAGCTTTCTTT; CDR3aa: CASIGMGSEAFF
abundance: -; j_gene: TRBJ2-3; len: 17; d_gene: -; v_gene: TRBV11-2; CDR3nt: TGTGCCAGCAGCTTAGGGGGCAGGGTTCCTAGCACAGATACGCAGTATTTT; CDR3aa: CASSLGGRVPSTDTQYF
abundance: -; j_gene: TRBJ1-4; len: 14; d_gene: TRBD1; v_gene: TRBV6-4; CDR3nt: TGTGCCAGCAGAGCGGACAGGGGGAGTGAAAAACTGTTTTTT; CDR3aa: CASRADRGSEKLFF
abundance: -; j_gene: TRBJ1-1; len: 14; d_gene: -; v_gene: TRBV30; CDR3nt: TGTGCCTGGACGGGGGGCCTGGGGAACACTGAAGCTTTCTTT; CDR3aa: CAWTGGLGNTEAFF
abundance: once; j_gene: TRBJ2-7; len: 14; d_gene: TRBD1; v_gene: TRBV7-6; CDR3nt: TGTGCCAGCAGCTCTAGACAGGGACCCTACGAGCAGTACTTC; CDR3aa: CASSSRQGPYEQYF
abundance: -; j_gene: TRBJ2-2; len: 12; d_gene: -; v_gene: TRBV10-1; CDR3nt: TGCGCCAGCAGTGACGGGGCCGGGGAGCTGTTTTTT; CDR3aa: CASSDGAGELFF
abundance: -; j_gene: TRBJ2-3; len: 13; d_gene: -; v_gene: TRBV6-5; CDR3nt: TGTGCCAGCAGTTACATCGGCACAGATACGCAGTATTTT; CDR3aa: CASSYIGTDTQYF
abundance: -; j_gene: TRBJ1-2; len: 15; d_gene: TRBD1; v_gene: TRBV5-4; CDR3nt: TGTGCCAGCAGGGATGACAGGGGCCGACTCGTTGGCTACACCTTC; CDR3aa: CASRDDRGRLVGYTF
abundance: -; j_gene: TRBJ2-7; len: 14; d_gene: -; v_gene: TRBV5-1; CDR3nt: TGCGCCAGCAGCTTTTACAGGGGGAGGGACGAGCAGTACTTC; CDR3aa: CASSFYRGRDEQYF
abundance: -; j_gene: TRBJ1-1; len: 15; d_gene: -; v_gene: TRBV9; CDR3nt: TGTGCCAGCAGCGTAATCGGGGGTCCGAACACTGAAGCTTTCTTT; CDR3aa: CASSVIGGPNTEAFF
abundance: -; j_gene: TRBJ2-7; len: 16; d_gene: -; v_gene: TRBV30; CDR3nt: TGTGCCTGGAGTGAAGGTCTCCCCCAGGGTTCCTACGAGCAGTACTTC; CDR3aa: CAWSEGLPQGSYEQYF
abundance: -; j_gene: TRBJ2-1; len: 11; d_gene: -; v_gene: TRBV20-1; CDR3nt: TGCAGTGCCCCACGTGGGCATGAGCAGTTCTTC; CDR3aa: CSAPRGHEQFF